Presented here are 7 T cell receptor beta chains from one specimen sequenced in a study of T cells after yellow fever vaccination. TCRdb re-called the 5' RACE reads with MiXCR, one entry per CDR3 protein. Here the sample spans about 360,000 distinct CDR3 sequences, 6.2% being singletons. Sequencing used PBMCs, obtained 5 days after the yellow fever booster vaccination. These receptors came from a man aged 25-45 years who received the YFV17D yellow fever vaccine.

This clonotype appeared a single time. This chain links TRBV6-2 or TRBV6-3 with TRBJ2-2; no definite D call. V lost 2 bases and J lost 1, with 5 bases in between. The length of the CDR3 is 14 residues. Germline V CDR1 and CDR2: MNHEY, SVGEGT. CDR3 nucleotides: TGTGCCAGCAGTTACGACGGGAACACCGGGGAGCTGTTTTTT. It yields the protein CASSYDGNTGELFF.

The chain employs TRBV29-1 and TRBJ2-7; 7 bases are a match to TRBD1. CDR3 length: 13 amino acids. Losses at the gene ends were 7 bases for V and 0 bases for J; bases not matched to a gene: 6. The germline gives CDR1 SQVTM, CDR2 ANQGSEA. CDR3 sequence: CSAGTEGSYEQYF. The DNA for the CDR3 is TGCAGCGCCGGGACAGAGGGCTCCTACGAGCAGTACTTC.

In its sample, this clonotype was seen many times. This chain connects TRBV5-1 to TRBJ2-3; D gene ambiguous. Trimming pared 4 bases from V and 3 bases from J, leaving 9 bases between. The CDR3 runs 13 residues. The germline V gene has CDR1 SGHRS and CDR2 YFSETQ. DNA for the CDR3: TGCGCCAGCAGCCCGACACCGACAGATACGCAGTATTTT. Protein: CASSPTPTDTQYF.

The chain is built from TRBV15 and TRBJ2-7, with D unresolved. Germline V gives CDR1 LNHNV, CDR2 YYDKDF (reference sequence). The V end was cut by 0 bases, the J end by 3 bases, with 9 bases between. The CDR3 contains 14 residues. Here the CDR3 DNA reads TGTGCCACCAGCAGAGATCTACTGAACTACGAGCAGTACTTC. This encodes CATSRDLLNYEQYF.

The table lists this clonotype with many counts. CDR3 coding DNA: TGCAGTGCTGGGGCCGGCTTCGGCTACACCTTC. Amino acid sequence: CSAGAGFGYTF. The rearrangement links TRBV20-1 to TRBJ1-2, with a tentative D call TRBD1 (5 bases). The germline CDR1 and CDR2 sequences are DFQATT and SNEGSKA (reference sequence). The V gene lost 5 bases and the J gene lost 8 bases, with 12 bases spanning the gap. This CDR3 is 11 amino acids long.

This clonotype occurred a few times. This chain connects TRBV7-9 to TRBJ2-1; maybe TRBD1 (6 bases). Between the trimmed V and J ends, which lost 1 base and 1 base, there was a span of 11 bases. The CDR3 consists of 16 residues. The germline gives CDR1 SEHNR, CDR2 FQNEAQ (reference sequence). The CDR3 spells CASSLDRALSYNEQFF. The CDR3 DNA is TGTGCCAGCAGCTTAGACAGGGCGTTATCCTACAATGAGCAGTTCTTC.

This clonotype showed up just a few times. The genes are TRBV20-1 and TRBJ2-5; D gene unclear. The CDR3 consists of 14 residues. The germline gives CDR1 DFQATT, CDR2 SNEGSKA (reference sequence). V was cut by 3 bases and J by 1 base, with 12 bases left in between. As DNA, the CDR3 is TGCAGTGCTAGTCCCCCGTTAATCCAAGAGACCCAGTACTTC. Amino acids: CSASPPLIQETQYF.